These 27 T cell receptor beta chains originate from one sample sequenced in a study of T-cell memory formation after mild COVID-19. TCRdb used MiXCR to reprocess the 5' RACE reads, holding one entry per CDR3 protein. The sample holds under 700,000 distinct CDR3 sequences; just over 20% are singletons and the top ten take around 13%. Sample: PBMCs or a T cell subset sorted from them (not recorded which). These receptors originate from an adult woman who had mild COVID-19 (a few samples of this study predate the infection). Cell type and time point are not known.

This clonotype occurred a few times. V and J are TRBV24-1 and TRBJ2-7, with 9 bases that match TRBD1. Germline values: CDR1 KGHDR, CDR2 SFDVKD. The CDR3 consists of 16 residues. V was clipped by 4 bases and J by 2 bases; unmatched bases: 8. The DNA of the CDR3 is TGTGCCACCAGTGAGACCGGGACAGGGAACGCCTACGAGCAGTACTTC. It yields the protein CATSETGTGNAYEQYF.

This clonotype was counted only a few times. This chain's CDR3 is CASSLGLAGVGDTGELFF. CDR3 coding DNA: TGTGCCAGCAGCCTCGGACTAGCGGGAGTTGGCGACACCGGGGAGCTGTTTTTT. The V and J genes are TRBV6-5 and TRBJ2-2, with TRBD2 matching 13 bases. J was trimmed by 3 bases and V by 6 bases; bases with no gene match: 10. This CDR3 has 18 amino acids. CDR1 and CDR2 from the germline V gene are MNHEY and SVGAGI.

The chain joins TRBV12-3 or TRBV12-4 to TRBJ2-7; 9 bases fit TRBD1. After removal of 5 bases from V and 2 bases from J, the junction contained 13 bases not matched to a gene. CDR3 length: 17 residues. CDR3 residues: CASSPGRGQGNPYEQYF. CDR3 nucleotide sequence: TGTGCCAGCAGTCCGGGCCGGGGACAGGGTAACCCCTACGAGCAGTACTTC.

The chain joins TRBV2 to TRBJ2-4; no clear D gene. Germline V gene lookup returns CDR1 SNHLY and CDR2 FYNNEI. V was shortened by 4 bases and J by 5 bases, with 12 bases between the two germline ends. CDR3 size: 14 residues. CDR3 nucleotides: TGTGCCAGCAGTGTCGGTTCCACCGAAAACATTCAGTACTTC. Translation gives CASSVGSTENIQYF.

CDR3 in amino acids: CASNPARISEKLFF. The CDR3 nucleotides read TGTGCCAGCAACCCAGCCAGGATTTCGGAAAAACTGTTTTTT. This chain uses TRBV11-3 with TRBJ1-4; D is undetermined. Germline V CDR1 and CDR2: SGHNT, YENEEA. This CDR3 is built from 14 residues. Trimming removed 7 bases at V and 8 bases at J, with 17 bases between.

The V call is TRBV11-3, the J call TRBJ1-3; D is uncertain. V shed 3 bases and J shed 0 bases, with 9 bases lying between them. The CDR3 has 15 amino acids. Germline loops: CDR1 SGHNT, CDR2 YENEEA. CDR3 residues: CASSFSGSSGNTIYF. CDR3 coding DNA: TGTGCCAGCAGCTTCTCGGGGAGCTCTGGAAACACCATATATTTT.

This clonotype has only a few counts. J is TRBJ2-7 and V is TRBV9, with D uncertain. The CDR3 covers 14 residues. Trimming cost V 0 bases and J 0 bases, with 7 bases left between them. Germline V gene lookup returns CDR1 SGDLS and CDR2 YYNGEE. CDR3 amino acids: CASSVVPSSYEQYF. The CDR3 bases are TGTGCCAGCAGCGTAGTCCCAAGCTCCTACGAGCAGTACTTC.

The chain is built from TRBV2 and TRBJ2-7; 10 bases line up with TRBD1. CDR3 length equals 15 residues. The V and J ends lost 7 bases and 4 bases, in that order; junction bases with no gene match: 10. Germline V gene data show CDR1 as SNHLY and CDR2 as FYNNEI. The CDR3 is CASKLRDRGFYEQYF. In nucleotides, the CDR3 is TGTGCCAGCAAGCTCCGGGACAGGGGATTTTACGAGCAGTACTTC.

The chain is built from TRBV20-1 and TRBJ2-7; 14 nucleotides match TRBD2. Trimming took 3 bases from V and 0 from J; bases not matched to a gene: 7. This CDR3 region has 17 residues. Germline-derived CDR1 and CDR2 are DFQATT and SNEGSKA (reference sequence). The CDR3 is CSASGTSGGYRSYEQYF. CDR3 nucleotide sequence: TGCAGTGCTAGTGGGACTAGCGGGGGTTACCGCTCCTACGAGCAGTACTTC.

The chain has TRBV20-1 and TRBJ1-1, with D possibly TRBD1 on 6 matching bases. There are 15 residues in the CDR3. V lost 0 bases, J lost 2 bases, and 13 bases lay in between. In germline, CDR1 is DFQATT, CDR2 SNEGSKA (reference sequence). The CDR3 nucleotides are TGCAGTGCTAGAGACTCGTCAGGGACAAACACTGAAGCTTTCTTT. The encoded protein is CSARDSSGTNTEAFF.

The chain links TRBV5-1 to TRBJ2-1; D is perhaps TRBD2 (6 bases). The CDR3 is made up of 15 amino acids. Germline assignment: CDR1 SGHRS and CDR2 YFSETQ. Trimming took 2 bases from V and 7 from J, leaving 16 bases between them. The DNA for the CDR3 is TGCGCCAGCAGCTTAGCCGGGACTGGTACTAATGAGCAGTTCTTC. It translates to CASSLAGTGTNEQFF.

The genes are TRBV5-1 and TRBJ1-1; 7 bases are a match to TRBD1. J gave up 7 bases and V 4 bases, and 10 bases lay outside the gene matches. Germline V gene data show CDR1 as SGHRS and CDR2 as YFSETQ. CDR3 length equals 14 residues. The CDR3 nucleotides are TGCGCCAGCAGCCCACAGGGGTCCTTCGGTGAAGCTTTCTTT. Protein product: CASSPQGSFGEAFF.

The V call is TRBV29-1, the J call TRBJ2-1; 8 nucleotides line up with TRBD2. The CDR3 has 15 amino acids. The ends lost 6 bases at V and 4 bases at J; junction bases unmatched: 11. Germline V lookup: CDR1 SQVTM, CDR2 ANQGSEA. The CDR3 sequence: CSVAHGGGAYNEQFF. CDR3 sequence (DNA): TGCAGCGTGGCCCACGGGGGGGGGGCTTACAATGAGCAGTTCTTC.

The chain joins TRBV20-1 to TRBJ1-3, with D uncertain. Trimming pared 7 bases from V and 2 bases from J, leaving 9 bases between. The germline V gene has CDR1 DFQATT and CDR2 SNEGSKA (reference sequence). The length of the CDR3 is 12 residues. The CDR3 DNA follows: TGCAGTGTTGGCAGGACTGGAAACACCATATATTTT. Translating it yields CSVGRTGNTIYF.

The V and J genes are TRBV20-1 and TRBJ2-7; no clear D. Trimming pared 3 bases from V and 1 base from J, leaving 13 bases between. CDR3 size: 14 residues. Germline-derived CDR1 and CDR2 are DFQATT and SNEGSKA (reference sequence). CDR3 nucleotides: TGCAGTGCTAGTGGTTCATCCCTTTCCTACGAGCAGTACTTC. This gives the protein CSASGSSLSYEQYF.

This clonotype was observed a few times. The genes are TRBV7-8 and TRBJ2-7, with D hard to call. In germline, CDR1 is SGHVS, CDR2 FQNEAQ. Trimming cost V 6 bases and J 3 bases, with 15 bases left between them. The CDR3 runs 14 residues. The CDR3 DNA sequence: TGTGCCAGCAGTTTGACGGAATCCCGCTACGAGCAGTACTTC. It codes for CASSLTESRYEQYF.

The rearrangement uses TRBV7-9 and TRBJ2-7, with D unresolved. The CDR3 sequence is 12 residues long. Germline V gene data show CDR1 as SEHNR and CDR2 as FQNEAQ (reference sequence). Deletions cut 5 bases from V and 6 bases from J, with 11 bases between. CDR3 nucleotides: TGTGCCAGCAGCGTCGGCCGGCTCGAGCAGTACTTC. Residues: CASSVGRLEQYF.

This clonotype has just a few counts. The chain uses TRBV5-1 and TRBJ2-3; 11 nucleotides align to TRBD2. The CDR3 totals 16 residues. Germline lookup yields CDR1 SGHRS and CDR2 YFSETQ. V was clipped by 5 bases and J by 2 bases; unmatched bases: 7. The CDR3 DNA reads as TGCGCCAGCAGATTCACTAGCGGGGGTTTCACAGATACGCAGTATTTT. Its translation is CASRFTSGGFTDTQYF.

The rearrangement joins TRBV10-3 to TRBJ2-7; no definite D call. The length of the CDR3 is 11 residues. The germline CDR1 and CDR2 sequences are ENHRY and SYGVKD. Deletions cut 5 bases from V and 1 base from J, with 3 bases between. The CDR3 DNA follows: TGTGCCATCAGTTCTTCCTACGAGCAGTACTTC. Translated: CAISSSYEQYF.

Only a few counts were recorded for this clonotype. The gene calls are TRBV15 and TRBJ2-3; TRBD2 aligns across 11 bases. The CDR3 has 17 amino acids. Germline lookup yields CDR1 LNHNV and CDR2 YYDKDF (reference sequence). The V and J ends lost 0 bases and 5 bases, in that order; junction bases with no gene match: 7. The CDR3, as DNA: TGTGCCACCAGCAGAGAAGCTAGCGGGAGGCTCGGAGATACGCAGTATTTT. Its protein is CATSREASGRLGDTQYF.

This clonotype was counted only a few times. The chain couples TRBV27 to TRBJ2-2, with unresolved D. This CDR3 is built from 16 residues. In germline, CDR1 is MNHEY, CDR2 SMNVEV (reference sequence). V was clipped by 5 bases and J by 5 bases, with 18 bases between them. The CDR3 sequence is CASSPFRNLRTGELFF. The CDR3 DNA sequence: TGTGCCAGCAGTCCCTTCCGAAATCTTCGAACCGGGGAGCTGTTTTTT.

The rearrangement uses TRBV12-3 or TRBV12-4 and TRBJ2-5, with 10 positions matching TRBD1. Trimming cost V 6 bases and J 5 bases; bases outside gene matches: 9. This CDR3 comprises 15 residues. CDR3 DNA sequence: TGTGCCAGCAGCTCCGGGACAGGGGATGAGGAGACCCAGTACTTC. Its translation: CASSSGTGDEETQYF.

The table lists this clonotype with a few counts. The DNA of the CDR3 is TGTGCCAGCAGCTTACAGTTGGACAGGACTGGGGCCAACGTCCTGACTTTC. It codes for CASSLQLDRTGANVLTF. This rearrangement joins TRBV7-9 to TRBJ2-6; 7 bases map to TRBD1. The CDR3 length is 17 residues. The J segment lost 2 bases and the V segment lost 2 bases, leaving 6 bases of the junction unmatched. Germline loops: CDR1 SEHNR, CDR2 FQNEAQ (reference sequence).

This clonotype was seen more than once but under ten times. This rearrangement joins TRBV29-1 to TRBJ2-1, with D perhaps assigned TRBD1 or TRBD2 (5 bases each). CDR1 is SQVTM, CDR2 ANQGSEA, per germline. Trimming cost V 6 bases and J 1 base, with 10 bases left between them. CDR3 size: 13 residues. Here the CDR3 reads CSVRGVSYNEQFF. CDR3 DNA sequence: TGCAGCGTGAGAGGGGTTTCCTACAATGAGCAGTTCTTC.

The chain is built from TRBV11-1 and TRBJ1-1; unclear D gene. The CDR3 covers 16 residues. CDR1 SGHAT and CDR2 FQDESV come from the germline V gene (reference sequence). V lost 5 bases and J 0 bases, leaving 16 bases between the germline ends. The CDR3 DNA is TGTGCCAGCAGCCGCAGGACGGGGAACATGAACACTGAAGCTTTCTTT. The encoded protein is CASSRRTGNMNTEAFF. The full variable domain, in which reference TRBV11-1 and TRBJ1-1 provide the parts outside the CDR3, is EAEVAQSPRYKITEKSQAVAFWCDPISGHATLYWYRQILGQGPELLVQFQDESVVDDSQLPKDRFSAERLKGVDSTLKIQPAELGDSAMYLCASSRRTGNMNTEAFFGQGTRLTVV.

In its sample, this clonotype was seen a few times. The chain carries TRBV20-1 and TRBJ2-7; 10 bases line up with TRBD1. Germline V gene sequence: CDR1 DFQATT, CDR2 SNEGSKA (reference sequence). The V segment lost 6 bases and the J segment 3 bases; nucleotides outside the gene matches: 5. The CDR3 is made up of 13 amino acids. CDR3 nucleotides: TGCAGTGCCTGGACAGGGGGGTACTACGAGCAGTACTTC. Translated: CSAWTGGYYEQYF.

The table lists this clonotype with a few counts. V and J are TRBV7-8 and TRBJ2-5; D perhaps matches TRBD2 (5 bases). Germline assignment: CDR1 SGHVS and CDR2 FQNEAQ. The ends were cut back, 1 base at V and 4 bases at J, with 10 bases in the middle. The CDR3 extends over 14 amino acids. The chain's CDR3 is CASSLVVGVETQYF. CDR3 sequence (DNA): TGTGCCAGCAGCTTAGTGGTGGGAGTAGAGACCCAGTACTTC.